This record looks at one T cell receptor beta chain sequence and its context. Its antigen is still unknown. A read error is possible here, since a much larger clone lies one base away. This specimen comes from a study of early T cells in non-severe SARS-CoV-2 infection listed by TCRdb under 2021. About the full investigation: Because TCR sequencing relied on bulk RNA taken from unsorted whole blood, pairing of alpha and beta chains was not possible. Study-wide findings and limitations: Matching against VDJdb was skewed toward anti-spike CD8 responses, likely underestimated virus-specific expansions, and missed private and CD4 specificities.

Set within a cohort of healthcare workers in London, UK, this nested case-control study involved weekly PCR testing of nasopharyngeal swabs along with blood sampling. Between 23 and 31 March 2020, the week of the UK lockdown, healthcare workers were enrolled and then followed up weekly for as long as 16 weeks. Library preparation employed 5' RACE. The data were produced on a NextSeq 500. To correct for sequencing error and PCR bias, the TCR library protocol tagged individual cDNA molecules with unique molecular identifiers. TCR alpha and beta chains were both sequenced, and the abundances of alpha and beta sequences in each sample were closely correlated with each other. Regarding the original processing steps: V gene, J gene and CDR3 annotation of TCR sequences was performed with Decombinator V4. Expanded TCRs were defined as changing significantly between any two time points under a Poisson model with p below 0.0001. Abundances of TCRs were expressed as counts per million after normalisation to the total number of TCRs sequenced in each sample. TRAV1-2 paired with TRAJ12, TRAJ20 or TRAJ33 defined MAIT TCRs, while TRAV10 paired with TRAJ18 defined iNKT TCRs. VDJdb, accessed on 1 November 2021, was searched for TCRs annotated for CMV, EBV and SARS-CoV-2, and TCRs annotated for more than one antigen were excluded. TCRdb redid the processing of the public reads, applying fastp at Q25 and MiXCR, and retained in-frame beta chains. Under each unique CDR3 protein, matching rows form one entry showing the most common genes and DNA. TCRdb assigned the V and J calls; the authors' analysis was not used. This sample holds approximately 27,000 distinct CDR3 sequences; less than 6.5% were observed only once. Roughly 2.5% of the sample is taken by the ten largest.

Its CDR3 holds 14 amino acids, cysteine through phenylalanine. The sequence is cut down to CDR3 DNA, 42 bases in frame from base 1. V ends up 5 bases short and J 5 bases short, with an unmatched junction base count of 6. In the germline V gene (reference sequence), CDR1 corresponds to SEHNR and CDR2 to FQNEAQ. The sequence was collected from an adult who was a healthcare worker with PCR-confirmed SARS-CoV-2 infection or an uninfected control (not recorded which). The chain is assembled from TRBV7-9 and TRBJ2-3, and 8 junctional nucleotides match TRBD1. The specimen sequenced was whole blood. The base sequence is TGTGCCAGCAGCCCCCGGACAGGGCAAGATACGCAGTATTTT. The encoded protein is CASSPRTGQDTQYF.